This TCR beta chain appears in the sequencing data of a study of blood T cell repertoires in COVID-19. Study information: In each case, the material was cDNA or gDNA derived from T cells, B-cell-depleted T cells, or PBMCs.

Germline-derived CDR1 and CDR2 are GTSNPN and SVGIG (reference sequence). The CDR3 totals 17 residues. V was shortened by 0 bases and J by 6 bases, with 21 bases between the two germline ends. Recruits, aged about 18 to 100 years, lived in roughly 22 US areas. Each recovered donor of Cohort 3 presented with two negative PCRs, clearance, or symptom resolution. The repertoire was sequenced with immunoSEQ multiplex PCR; TCRdb's copy has only in-frame clones and lacks some. The profile shows 300,000 or so clones, about 90% of them singletons. This clonotype was sampled from a woman in her twenties or thirties who had recovered from COVID-19. Sequencing input: PBMCs or T cells enriched from blood (not recorded which). This sequence joins TRBV30 and TRBJ2-1; weak D call: TRBD2 (6 bases). The CDR3 spells CAWSVRRGGALANEQFF. As DNA, the CDR3 is TGTGCCTGGAGTGTACGAAGGGGCGGGGCCCTAGCCAATGAGCAGTTCTTC.